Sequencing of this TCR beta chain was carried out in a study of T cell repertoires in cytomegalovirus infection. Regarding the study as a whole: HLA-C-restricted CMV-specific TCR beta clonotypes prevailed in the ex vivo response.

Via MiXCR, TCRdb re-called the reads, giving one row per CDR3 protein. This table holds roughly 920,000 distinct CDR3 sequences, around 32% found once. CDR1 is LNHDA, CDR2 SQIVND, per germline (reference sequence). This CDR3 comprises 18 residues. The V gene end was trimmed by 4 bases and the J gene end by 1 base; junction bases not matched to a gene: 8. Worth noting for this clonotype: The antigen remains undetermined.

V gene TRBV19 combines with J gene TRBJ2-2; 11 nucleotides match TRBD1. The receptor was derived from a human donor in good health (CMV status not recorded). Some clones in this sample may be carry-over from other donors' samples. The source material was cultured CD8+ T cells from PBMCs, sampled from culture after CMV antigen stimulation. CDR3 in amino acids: CASSNLGQGEGNTGELFF. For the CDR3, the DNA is TGTGCCAGTAGTAACCTGGGACAGGGGGAAGGGAACACCGGGGAGCTGTTTTTT.